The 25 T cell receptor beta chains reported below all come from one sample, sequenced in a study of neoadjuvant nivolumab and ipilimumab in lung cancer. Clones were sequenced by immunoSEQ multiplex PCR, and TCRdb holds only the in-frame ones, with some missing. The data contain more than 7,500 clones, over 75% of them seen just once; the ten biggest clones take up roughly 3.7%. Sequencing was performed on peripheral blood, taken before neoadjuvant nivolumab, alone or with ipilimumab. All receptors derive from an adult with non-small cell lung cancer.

The CDR3 nucleotides are TGTGCCAGCAGCCAAGGTCGACAGGGGGATGTAGGACGGTACTGGGGGCCTCAAGAGACCCAGTACTTC. Translated, it gives CASSQGRQGDVGRYWGPQETQYF. The chain couples TRBV14 to TRBJ2-5; 9 bases are shared with TRBD1. Germline CDR1 is SGHDN and CDR2 is FVKESK. This CDR3 spans 23 amino acids. The trim removed 1 base at V and 2 bases at J, leaving 26 bases unmatched.

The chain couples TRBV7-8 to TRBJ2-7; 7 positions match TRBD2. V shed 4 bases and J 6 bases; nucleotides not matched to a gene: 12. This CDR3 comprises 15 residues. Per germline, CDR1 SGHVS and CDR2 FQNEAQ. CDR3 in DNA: TGTGCCAGCAGCTCCGGTAGCGGGTTGATAAGCGAGCAGTACTTC. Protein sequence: CASSSGSGLISEQYF.

The CDR3 DNA is TGCGCCAGCAGCTTGCTGGGGGTCACCGGGGAGCTGTTTTTT. Protein product: CASSLLGVTGELFF. This chain joins TRBV5-1 and TRBJ2-2; perhaps D is TRBD1 or TRBD2 (5 bases each). The CDR3 consists of 14 residues. Germline V CDR1 and CDR2: SGHRS, YFSETQ. V lost 1 base to trimming and J lost 4 bases, with 8 bases between them. The full variable domain, in which reference TRBV5-1 and TRBJ2-2 provide the parts outside the CDR3, is KAGVTQTPRYLIKTRGQQVTLSCSPISGHRSVSWYQQTPGQGLQFLFEYFSETQRNKGNFPGRFSGRQFSNSRSEMNVSTLELGDSALYLCASSLLGVTGELFFGEGSRLTVL.

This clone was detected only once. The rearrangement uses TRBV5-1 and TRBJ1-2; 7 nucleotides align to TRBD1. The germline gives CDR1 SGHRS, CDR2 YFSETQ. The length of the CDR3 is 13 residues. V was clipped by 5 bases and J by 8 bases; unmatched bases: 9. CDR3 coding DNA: TGCGCCAGCAGGACCAACCAGGGGGGGGGCTACACCTTC. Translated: CASRTNQGGGYTF.

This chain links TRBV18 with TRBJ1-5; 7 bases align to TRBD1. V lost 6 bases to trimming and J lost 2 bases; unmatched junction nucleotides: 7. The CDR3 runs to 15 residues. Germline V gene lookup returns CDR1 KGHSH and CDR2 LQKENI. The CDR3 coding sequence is TGTGCCAGCTCTCCCGATACAGGGGGCAATCAGCCCCAGCATTTT. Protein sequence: CASSPDTGGNQPQHF.

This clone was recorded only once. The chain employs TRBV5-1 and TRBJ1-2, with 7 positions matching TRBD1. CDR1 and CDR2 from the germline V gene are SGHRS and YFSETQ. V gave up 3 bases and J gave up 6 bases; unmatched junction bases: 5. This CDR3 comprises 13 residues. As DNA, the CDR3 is TGCGCCAGCAGCTGGACCGGGACAGATGGCTACACCTTC. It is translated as CASSWTGTDGYTF.

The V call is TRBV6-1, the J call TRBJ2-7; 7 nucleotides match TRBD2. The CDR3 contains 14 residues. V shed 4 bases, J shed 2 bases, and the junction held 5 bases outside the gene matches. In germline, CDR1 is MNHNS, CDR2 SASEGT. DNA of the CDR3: TGTGCCAGCAGTGGGGGGAGGGGTCCCTACGAGCAGTACTTC. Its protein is CASSGGRGPYEQYF.

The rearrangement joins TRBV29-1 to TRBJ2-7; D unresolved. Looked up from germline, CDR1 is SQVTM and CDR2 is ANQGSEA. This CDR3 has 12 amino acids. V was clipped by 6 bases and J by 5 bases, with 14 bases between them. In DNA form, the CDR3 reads TGCAGCGTGGAAACGGGTTTCCACGAGCAGTACTTC. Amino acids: CSVETGFHEQYF.

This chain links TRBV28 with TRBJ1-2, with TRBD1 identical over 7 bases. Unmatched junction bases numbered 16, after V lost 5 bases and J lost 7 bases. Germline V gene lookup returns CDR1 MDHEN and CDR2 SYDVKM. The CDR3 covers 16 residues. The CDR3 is CASSPYGQVSTGGYTF. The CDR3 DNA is TGTGCCAGCAGTCCCTACGGACAGGTATCTACAGGTGGCTACACCTTC.

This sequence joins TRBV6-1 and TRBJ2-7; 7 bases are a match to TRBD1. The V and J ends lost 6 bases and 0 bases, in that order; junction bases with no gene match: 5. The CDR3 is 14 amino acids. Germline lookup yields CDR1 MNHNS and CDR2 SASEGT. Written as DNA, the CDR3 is TGTGCCAGCAGAACGACAGGGCGCTCCTACGAGCAGTACTTC. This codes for CASRTTGRSYEQYF.

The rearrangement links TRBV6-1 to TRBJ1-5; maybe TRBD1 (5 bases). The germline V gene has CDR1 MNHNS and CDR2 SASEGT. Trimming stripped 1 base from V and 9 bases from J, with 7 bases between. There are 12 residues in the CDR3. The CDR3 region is CASSEVGGPQHF. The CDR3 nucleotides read TGTGCCAGCAGTGAAGTGGGGGGGCCCCAGCATTTT.

The CDR3 protein is CASSDGGASYEQYF. The CDR3 nucleotides are TGTGCCAGCAGCGACGGGGGGGCCTCCTACGAGCAGTACTTC. The chain carries TRBV4-2 and TRBJ2-7; 8 positions match TRBD2. Losses at the gene ends were 5 bases for V and 0 bases for J; bases not matched to a gene: 3. The CDR3 runs to 14 residues. Per germline, CDR1 LGHNA and CDR2 YNFKEQ.

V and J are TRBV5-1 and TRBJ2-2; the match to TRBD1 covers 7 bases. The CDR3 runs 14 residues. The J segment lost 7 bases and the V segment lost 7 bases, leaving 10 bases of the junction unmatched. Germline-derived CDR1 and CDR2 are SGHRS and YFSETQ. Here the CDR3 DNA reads TGCGCCAGCTGCCAAGGGGGCGCGAGCGGGGAGCTGTTTTTT. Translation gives CASCQGGASGELFF.

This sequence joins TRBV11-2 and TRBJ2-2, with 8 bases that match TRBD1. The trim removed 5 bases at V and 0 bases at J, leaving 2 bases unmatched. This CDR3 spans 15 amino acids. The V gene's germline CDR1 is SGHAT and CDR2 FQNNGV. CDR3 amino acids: CASSRTGPNTGELFF. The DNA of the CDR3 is TGTGCCAGCAGCCGGACAGGGCCGAACACCGGGGAGCTGTTTTTT.

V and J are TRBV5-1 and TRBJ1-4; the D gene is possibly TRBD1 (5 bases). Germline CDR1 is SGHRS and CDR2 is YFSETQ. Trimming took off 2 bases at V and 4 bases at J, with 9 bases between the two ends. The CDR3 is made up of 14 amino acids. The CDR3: CASSFSGDNEKLFF. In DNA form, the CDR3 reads TGCGCCAGCAGCTTTTCGGGGGATAATGAAAAACTGTTTTTT.

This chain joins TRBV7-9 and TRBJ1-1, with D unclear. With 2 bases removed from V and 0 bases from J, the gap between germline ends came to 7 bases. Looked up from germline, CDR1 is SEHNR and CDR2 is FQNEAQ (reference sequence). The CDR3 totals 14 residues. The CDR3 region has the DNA TGTGCCAGCAGCTTAATCGCTTTGAACACTGAAGCTTTCTTT. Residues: CASSLIALNTEAFF. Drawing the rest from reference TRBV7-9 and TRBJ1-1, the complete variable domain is DTGVSQNPRHKITKRGQNVTFRCDPISEHNRLYWYRQTLGQGPEFLTYFQNEAQLEKSRLLSDRFSAERPKGSFSTLEIQRTEQGDSAMYLCASSLIALNTEAFFGQGTRLTVV.

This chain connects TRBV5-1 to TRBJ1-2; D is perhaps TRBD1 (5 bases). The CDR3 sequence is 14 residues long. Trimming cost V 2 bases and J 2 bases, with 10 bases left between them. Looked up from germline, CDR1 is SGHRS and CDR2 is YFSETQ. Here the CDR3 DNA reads TGCGCCAGCAGCTTAAAACAGGAAAACTATGGCTACACCTTC. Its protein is CASSLKQENYGYTF.

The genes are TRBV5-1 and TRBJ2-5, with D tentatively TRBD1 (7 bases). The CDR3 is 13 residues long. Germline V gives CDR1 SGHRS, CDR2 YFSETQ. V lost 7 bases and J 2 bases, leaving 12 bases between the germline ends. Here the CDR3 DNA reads TGCGCCAGCGGAGGGACAGTACAAGAGACCCAGTACTTC. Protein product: CASGGTVQETQYF. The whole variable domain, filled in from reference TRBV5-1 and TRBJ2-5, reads KAGVTQTPRYLIKTRGQQVTLSCSPISGHRSVSWYQQTPGQGLQFLFEYFSETQRNKGNFPGRFSGRQFSNSRSEMNVSTLELGDSALYLCASGGTVQETQYFGPGTRLLVL.

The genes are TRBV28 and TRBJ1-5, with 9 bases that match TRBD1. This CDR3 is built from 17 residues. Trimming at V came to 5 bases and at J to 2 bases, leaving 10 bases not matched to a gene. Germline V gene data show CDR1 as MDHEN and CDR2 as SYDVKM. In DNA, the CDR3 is TGTGCCAGCAGTCGCGTTACAGGGGGCTGGGGCAATCAGCCCCAGCATTTT. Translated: CASSRVTGGWGNQPQHF.

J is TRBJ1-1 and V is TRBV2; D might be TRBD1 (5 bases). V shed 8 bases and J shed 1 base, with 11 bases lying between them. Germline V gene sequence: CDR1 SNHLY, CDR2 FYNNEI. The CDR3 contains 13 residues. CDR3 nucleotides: TGTGCCAGCGGGGGGGTCGGGAACACTGAAGCTTTCTTT. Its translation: CASGGVGNTEAFF. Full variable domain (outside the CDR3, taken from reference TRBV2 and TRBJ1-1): EPEVTQTPSHQVTQMGQEVILRCVPISNHLYFYWYRQILGQKVEFLVSFYNNEISEKSEIFDDQFSVERPDGSNFTLKIRSTKLEDSAMYFCASGGVGNTEAFFGQGTRLTVV.

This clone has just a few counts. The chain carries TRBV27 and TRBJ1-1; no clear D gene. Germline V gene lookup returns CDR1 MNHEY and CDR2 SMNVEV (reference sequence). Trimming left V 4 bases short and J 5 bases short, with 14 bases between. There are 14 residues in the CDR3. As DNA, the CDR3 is TGTGCCAGCAGTTCCCTGACCGTGGATACTGAAGCTTTCTTT. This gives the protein CASSSLTVDTEAFF.

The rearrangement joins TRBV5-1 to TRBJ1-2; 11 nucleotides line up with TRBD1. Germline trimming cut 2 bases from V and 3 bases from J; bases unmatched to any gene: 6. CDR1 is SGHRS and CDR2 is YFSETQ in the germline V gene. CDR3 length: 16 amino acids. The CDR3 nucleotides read TGCGCCAGCAGCTTTCCGAAGGGACAGGGGGACTATGGCTACACCTTC. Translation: CASSFPKGQGDYGYTF.

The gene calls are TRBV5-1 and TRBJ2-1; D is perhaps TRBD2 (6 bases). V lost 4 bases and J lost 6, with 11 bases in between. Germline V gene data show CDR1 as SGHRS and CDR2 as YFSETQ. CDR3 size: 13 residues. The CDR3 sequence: CASSDEGGNEQFF. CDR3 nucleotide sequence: TGCGCCAGCAGCGATGAGGGAGGCAATGAGCAGTTCTTC.

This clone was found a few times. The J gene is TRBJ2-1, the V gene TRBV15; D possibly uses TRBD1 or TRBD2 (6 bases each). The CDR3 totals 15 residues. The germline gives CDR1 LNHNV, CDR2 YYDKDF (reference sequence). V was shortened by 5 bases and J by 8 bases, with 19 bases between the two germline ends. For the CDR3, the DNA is TGTGCCACCAGCTCCCCGGGACTCAGGGGCGATGAGCAGTTCTTC. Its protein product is CATSSPGLRGDEQFF.

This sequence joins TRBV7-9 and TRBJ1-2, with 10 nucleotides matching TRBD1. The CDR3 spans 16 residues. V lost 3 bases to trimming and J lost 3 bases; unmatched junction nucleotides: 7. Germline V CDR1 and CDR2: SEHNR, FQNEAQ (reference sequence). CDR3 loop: CASSLGQGTQYYGYTF. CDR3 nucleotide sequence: TGTGCCAGCAGCTTGGGACAGGGGACGCAGTACTATGGCTACACCTTC.